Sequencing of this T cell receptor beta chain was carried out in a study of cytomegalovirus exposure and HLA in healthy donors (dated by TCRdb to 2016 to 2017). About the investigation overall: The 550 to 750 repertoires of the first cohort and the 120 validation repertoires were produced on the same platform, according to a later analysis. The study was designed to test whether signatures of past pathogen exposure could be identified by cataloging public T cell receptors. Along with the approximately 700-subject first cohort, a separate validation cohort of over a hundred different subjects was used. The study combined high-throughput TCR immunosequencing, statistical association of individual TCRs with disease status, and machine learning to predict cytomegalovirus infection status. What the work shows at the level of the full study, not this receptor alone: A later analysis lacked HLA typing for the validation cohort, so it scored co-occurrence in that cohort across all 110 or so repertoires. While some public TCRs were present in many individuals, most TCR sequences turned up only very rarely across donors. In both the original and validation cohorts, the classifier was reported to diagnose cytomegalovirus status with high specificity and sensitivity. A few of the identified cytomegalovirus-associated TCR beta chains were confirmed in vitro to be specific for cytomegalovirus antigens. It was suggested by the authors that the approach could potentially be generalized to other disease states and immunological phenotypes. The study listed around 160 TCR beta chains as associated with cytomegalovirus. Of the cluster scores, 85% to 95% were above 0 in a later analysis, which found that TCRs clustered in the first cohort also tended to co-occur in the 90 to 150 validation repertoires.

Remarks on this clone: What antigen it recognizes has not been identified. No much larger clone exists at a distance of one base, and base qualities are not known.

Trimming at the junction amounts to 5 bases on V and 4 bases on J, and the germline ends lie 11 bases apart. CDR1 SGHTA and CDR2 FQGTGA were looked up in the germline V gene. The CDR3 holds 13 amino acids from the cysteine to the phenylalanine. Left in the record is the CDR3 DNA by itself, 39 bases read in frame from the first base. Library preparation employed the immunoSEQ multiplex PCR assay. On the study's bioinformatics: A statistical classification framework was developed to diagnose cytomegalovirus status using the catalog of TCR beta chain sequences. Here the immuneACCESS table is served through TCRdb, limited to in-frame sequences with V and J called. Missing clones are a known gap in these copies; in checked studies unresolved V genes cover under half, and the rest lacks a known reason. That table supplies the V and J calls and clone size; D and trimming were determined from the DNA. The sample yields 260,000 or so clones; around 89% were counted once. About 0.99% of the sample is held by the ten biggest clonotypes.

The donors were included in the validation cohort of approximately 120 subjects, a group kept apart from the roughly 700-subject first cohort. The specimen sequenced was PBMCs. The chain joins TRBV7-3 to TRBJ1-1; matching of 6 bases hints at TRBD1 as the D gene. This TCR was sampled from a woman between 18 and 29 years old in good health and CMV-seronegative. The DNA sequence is TGTGCCAGCAGCCAGGGACATTTCACTGAAGCTTTCTTT. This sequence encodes CASSQGHFTEAFF.